These 25 T cell receptor beta chains share one sample of origin, sequenced in a study of PD-1 blockade in classical Hodgkin lymphoma. Clones were sequenced by immunoSEQ multiplex PCR, and TCRdb holds only the in-frame ones, with some missing. The repertoire holds 30,000 to 45,000 clones, about 87% seen once, with around 9% in the top ten. All patients experienced relapse after autologous stem cell transplantation, and brentuximab vedotin exposure was variable. Material: peripheral blood mononuclear cells (PBMCs), obtained at baseline. These receptors came from a human donor with classical Hodgkin lymphoma.

By sample share, this clone is medium-sized. This chain uses TRBV6-5 with TRBJ1-5, with a weak D call TRBD1 (6 bases). The ends were cut back, 4 bases at V and 0 bases at J, with 10 bases in the middle. The CDR3 spans 15 residues. CDR1 and CDR2 (germline): MNHEY, SVGAGI. The CDR3 coding sequence is TGTGCCAGCAGTTCGCAGGGGATTAGCAATCAGCCCCAGCATTTT. Translation: CASSSQGISNQPQHF.

This clone was observed a handful of times. CDR3 loop: CASSLVGAVTQYF. Written as DNA, the CDR3 is TGTGCCAGCAGCTTAGTAGGAGCGGTTACGCAGTATTTT. This chain connects TRBV7-9 to TRBJ2-3; D is possibly TRBD2 (5 bases). The V gene's germline CDR1 is SEHNR and CDR2 FQNEAQ (reference sequence). This CDR3 contains 13 residues. V gave up 1 base and J gave up 8 bases, with 10 bases separating them.

The V call is TRBV5-1, the J call TRBJ2-5; possible D gene TRBD1, 6 bases. Deletions cut 3 bases from V and 5 bases from J, with 14 bases between. Germline CDR1 SGHRS, CDR2 YFSETQ. This CDR3 spans 14 amino acids. CDR3 bases: TGCGCCAGCAGCTCTACCGACAGGAGTGAGACCCAGTACTTC. This codes for CASSSTDRSETQYF.

This chain connects TRBV6-6 to TRBJ1-6; D is unresolved. The germline V gene encodes CDR1 MNHNY and CDR2 SVGAGI (reference sequence). This CDR3 is 15 amino acids long. V was shortened by 6 bases and J by 7 bases, with 16 bases between the two germline ends. CDR3 loop: CASSRWSPANSPLHF. The CDR3 DNA sequence: TGTGCCAGCAGCCGCTGGTCCCCCGCAAATTCACCCCTCCACTTT.

The chain combines TRBV19 with TRBJ1-2, with D hard to call. The CDR3 runs to 13 residues. The V end lost 0 bases, the J end lost 4 bases, and 6 bases lay between the germline ends. The germline gives CDR1 LNHDA, CDR2 SQIVND (reference sequence). Here the CDR3 reads CASSIDLSYGYTF. CDR3 bases: TGTGCCAGTAGTATAGATCTGAGCTATGGCTACACCTTC.

This rearrangement joins TRBV5-4 to TRBJ2-5; TRBD2 is a possible D gene (5 bases). The CDR3 contains 13 residues. The V end was cut by 1 base, the J end by 5 bases, with 9 bases between. Germline CDR1 SGHNT, CDR2 YYREEE (reference sequence). This CDR3 reads CASSLWGAETQYF. For the CDR3, the DNA is TGTGCCAGCAGCTTGTGGGGAGCGGAGACCCAGTACTTC.

This clone has just one count. The chain combines TRBV18 with TRBJ1-1, with D perhaps TRBD1 (6 bases). There are 15 residues in the CDR3. Between the trimmed V and J ends, which lost 5 bases and 4 bases, there was a span of 17 bases. Germline V gives CDR1 KGHSH, CDR2 LQKENI. This CDR3 is CASSVRQLGGTEAFF. In nucleotides, the CDR3 is TGTGCCAGCTCAGTTAGACAGTTAGGGGGCACTGAAGCTTTCTTT.

This clone was detected once. V gene TRBV5-1 combines with J gene TRBJ1-2, with 8 bases fitting TRBD1. Trimming removed 1 base from V and 2 bases from J; junction bases left unmatched: 4. The CDR3 length is 15 residues. Germline values: CDR1 SGHRS, CDR2 YFSETQ. This CDR3 is CASSLNRGSNYGYTF. The CDR3 nucleotides read TGCGCCAGCAGCTTGAACAGGGGGTCGAACTATGGCTACACCTTC.

The chain recombines TRBV7-6 with TRBJ2-5; 7 bases match TRBD2. The junction had 4 bases not matched to a gene; V was cut back by 5 bases and J by 7 bases. CDR1 SGHVS and CDR2 FNYEAQ come from the germline V gene. The CDR3 sequence is 12 residues long. CDR3 sequence (DNA): TGTGCCAGCAGCCACCCGGGGGGGACCCAGTACTTC. Translated: CASSHPGGTQYF.

The chain combines TRBV29-1 with TRBJ1-2, with TRBD1 matching 9 bases. CDR1 is SQVTM and CDR2 is ANQGSEA in the germline V gene. Germline trimming cut 3 bases from V and 4 bases from J; bases unmatched to any gene: 9. The CDR3 runs to 15 residues. The CDR3 here is CSVDLQGAASYGYTF. DNA for the CDR3: TGCAGCGTTGATTTACAGGGGGCGGCGTCCTATGGCTACACCTTC.

V is TRBV7-9 and J is TRBJ2-7; the D gene is possibly TRBD1 (5 bases). The ends were cut back, 5 bases at V and 12 bases at J, with 14 bases in the middle. CDR3 length: 11 amino acids. CDR1 SEHNR and CDR2 FQNEAQ come from the germline V gene (reference sequence). The CDR3 protein is CASSLGADMYF. The CDR3 region has the DNA TGTGCCAGCAGCCTAGGGGCAGACATGTACTTC.

The V gene is TRBV7-9, the J gene TRBJ1-1, with D perhaps TRBD1 (6 bases). V dropped 5 bases and J dropped 8 bases, with 15 bases sitting between them. This CDR3 has 13 residues. Germline V lookup: CDR1 SEHNR, CDR2 FQNEAQ (reference sequence). The DNA for the CDR3 is TGTGCCAGCAGCCACCCCCCAGGGACAGAAGCTTTCTTT. Translating it yields CASSHPPGTEAFF.

The chain recombines TRBV6-1 with TRBJ2-7; D remains ambiguous. CDR1 and CDR2 (germline): MNHNS, SASEGT. CDR3 length: 12 amino acids. Trimming took 7 bases from V and 3 from J, leaving 10 bases between them. This chain's CDR3 is CASTRVVYEQYF. In DNA, the CDR3 is TGTGCCAGCACCCGAGTAGTCTACGAGCAGTACTTC.

The chain carries TRBV6-1 and TRBJ2-5; D not certain. Germline CDR1 reads MNHNS; CDR2 reads SASEGT. The CDR3 totals 13 residues. Trimming took 8 bases from V and 4 from J, leaving 14 bases between them. This chain's CDR3 is CASSDLLGETQYF. The CDR3, as DNA: TGTGCCAGCTCCGACCTGCTGGGAGAGACCCAGTACTTC.

This clone has a handful of counts. The chain joins TRBV7-9 to TRBJ1-1; D is unresolved. The V gene's germline CDR1 is SEHNR and CDR2 FQNEAQ (reference sequence). This CDR3 contains 13 residues. Between the trimmed V and J ends, which lost 5 bases and 3 bases, there was a span of 10 bases. As DNA, the CDR3 is TGTGCCAGCAGCCCCTTACAGTACACTGAAGCTTTCTTT. This encodes CASSPLQYTEAFF.

J is TRBJ1-5 and V is TRBV7-9; D unclear. The V end lost 2 bases, the J end lost 5 bases, and 16 bases lay between the germline ends. CDR3 length equals 16 residues. CDR1 is SEHNR and CDR2 is FQNEAQ in the germline V gene (reference sequence). The CDR3 region is CASSLQITSADQPQHF. The CDR3 DNA is TGTGCCAGCAGCTTACAAATAACTAGCGCCGATCAGCCCCAGCATTTT.

This clone was detected only once. The chain carries TRBV21-1 and TRBJ2-5; the D call of TRBD2 is as the table states it, not checked on the DNA. TRBV21-1 is reported as a pseudogene. The length of the CDR3 is 15 residues. The CDR3, as DNA: TGTGCCAGCAGCAAAGAAACGGGGAGGGCAGAGACCCAGTACTTC. The encoded protein is CASSKETGRAETQYF.

This rearrangement joins TRBV7-5 to TRBJ1-1. TRBV7-5 is noted as a pseudogene. The CDR3 has 11 amino acids. The CDR3 DNA is TGTGCCAGCAGCCTAGGTACTGAAGCTTTCTTT. Translating gives CASSLGTEAFF.

As concerns this clone: Since the CDR3 does not end with the conserved phenylalanine or tryptophan, this likely comes from a read error. V is TRBV28 and J is TRBJ1-5; D call uncertain. Germline CDR1 and CDR2: MDHEN and SYDVKM. CDR3 length: 14 residues. The V end was cut by 2 bases, the J end by 1 base, with 6 bases between. The CDR3 coding sequence is TGTGCCAGCAGTTTAGCGGGAAGCAATCAGCCCCAGCATCTT. Translation gives CASSLAGSNQPQHL.

This chain connects TRBV7-3 to TRBJ2-3, with 8 nucleotides matching TRBD2. The CDR3 sequence is 15 residues long. The J segment lost 6 bases and the V segment lost 4 bases, leaving 9 bases of the junction unmatched. Germline CDR1 is SGHTA and CDR2 is FQGTGA. The CDR3: CASSSIGGAPDTQYF. The CDR3 DNA reads as TGTGCCAGCAGCTCGATCGGGGGGGCCCCCGATACGCAGTATTTT.

The V gene is TRBV9, the J gene TRBJ2-7, with D possibly TRBD2 on 6 matching bases. V was trimmed by 2 bases and J by 3 bases, leaving 12 bases between them. CDR3 length: 14 amino acids. Germline V gene lookup returns CDR1 SGDLS and CDR2 YYNGEE. CDR3 DNA: TGTGCCAGCAGCGTCGGAGGGAGGAACTACGAGCAGTACTTC. Amino acids: CASSVGGRNYEQYF.

The gene calls are TRBV27 and TRBJ2-1; TRBD2 matches 13 bases. The germline V gene has CDR1 MNHEY and CDR2 SMNVEV (reference sequence). The CDR3 totals 15 residues. V lost 4 bases, J lost 4 bases, and 1 base stayed unmatched. The CDR3 DNA follows: TGTGCCAGCAGTTCGGGACTAGCGGGATACAATGAGCAGTTCTTC. Translating it yields CASSSGLAGYNEQFF.

The chain has TRBV7-3 and TRBJ1-6; D gene ambiguous. Germline assignment: CDR1 SGHTA and CDR2 FQGTGA. Deletions cut 0 bases from V and 9 bases from J, with 12 bases between. The CDR3 runs 15 residues. The CDR3 coding sequence is TGTGCCAGCAGCTTAACGGGCAACCGGGGTTCACCCCTCCACTTT. Protein: CASSLTGNRGSPLHF.

The J gene is TRBJ1-3, the V gene TRBV27, with 8 bases aligning to TRBD1. Germline CDR1 and CDR2: MNHEY and SMNVEV (reference sequence). This CDR3 has 18 amino acids. The V and J ends lost 0 bases and 0 bases, in that order; junction bases with no gene match: 7. The CDR3: CASSLSPTGAFSGNTIYF. CDR3 bases: TGTGCCAGCAGTTTATCCCCGACAGGGGCTTTCTCTGGAAACACCATATATTTT.

The chain recombines TRBV20-1 with TRBJ2-7; no reliable D call. Germline assignment: CDR1 DFQATT and CDR2 SNEGSKA (reference sequence). The CDR3 is made up of 10 amino acids. V shed 5 bases and J shed 3 bases, with 5 bases lying between them. CDR3 nucleotide sequence: TGCAGTGCTCGCCTCTACGAGCAGTACTTC. It specifies CSARLYEQYF.